The 14 T cell receptor beta chains given below trace back to one sample, sequenced in a study of shared clonotypes between healthy human individuals. Generated by immunoSEQ multiplex PCR, the TCRdb table keeps only in-frame clones and is missing some. The repertoire includes 2 million to 3 million clones, approximately 93% of them detected once, and approximately 0.35% sits in the top ten. The sequencing input was naive CD4+ T cells from PBMCs. Subset defined: CD45RA+ positively selected. The receptors stem from a man aged 18 to 35 in good health. Some clones in this sample may be carry-over from other donors' samples.

This clone was seen more than once but under ten times. This chain uses TRBV21-1 with TRBJ1-5; the table's D gene call, TRBD1, was not cross checked with the DNA. TRBV21-1 is classified as a pseudogene. This CDR3 comprises 14 residues. CDR3 amino acids: CASSKKTADQPQHF. CDR3 bases: TGTGCCAGCAGCAAAAAGACAGCTGATCAGCCCCAGCATTTT.

As to this clone: This sample includes further DNA sequences coding for the same CDR3. The chain recombines TRBV29-1 with TRBJ2-3, with D uncertain. The CDR3 runs to 10 residues. V lost 7 bases and J lost 0, with 2 bases in between. Germline assignment: CDR1 SQVTM and CDR2 ANQGSEA. CDR3 in amino acids: CSGSTDTQYF. Here the CDR3 DNA reads TGCAGCGGGAGCACAGATACGCAGTATTTT.

The chain joins TRBV29-1 to TRBJ2-3, with a tentative D call TRBD1 (5 bases). Trimming removed 1 base from V and 7 bases from J, with 12 bases in between. Germline CDR1 and CDR2: SQVTM and ANQGSEA. This CDR3 is built from 13 residues. The CDR3 region has the DNA TGCAGCGTTGAAGTGGCCAGGGCTCATACGCAGTATTTT. As protein: CSVEVARAHTQYF.

The V call is TRBV5-1, the J call TRBJ2-3; 7 bases are a match to TRBD1. Germline V lookup: CDR1 SGHRS, CDR2 YFSETQ. The length of the CDR3 is 14 residues. The trim removed 0 bases at V and 7 bases at J, leaving 5 bases unmatched. The CDR3 DNA sequence: TGCGCCAGCAGCTTGGCCGGGACAGATTATACGCAGTATTTT. Amino acids: CASSLAGTDYTQYF.

The chain carries TRBV2 and TRBJ1-2; unclear D gene. Per germline, CDR1 SNHLY and CDR2 FYNNEI. The V end was cut by 5 bases, the J end by 4 bases, with 14 bases between. The CDR3 consists of 14 residues. The CDR3 protein is CASSRENSGYGYTF. CDR3 sequence (DNA): TGTGCCAGCAGTAGGGAGAACTCGGGCTATGGCTACACCTTC.

About this clone: The sample contains more than one DNA sequence encoding this CDR3. V gene TRBV18 combines with J gene TRBJ1-5, with no clear D. This CDR3 is 14 amino acids long. V lost 2 bases to trimming and J lost 2 bases, with 7 bases between them. The germline gives CDR1 KGHSH, CDR2 LQKENI. The CDR3 reads CASSPLEGNQPQHF. In nucleotides, the CDR3 is TGTGCCAGCTCACCATTGGAGGGCAATCAGCCCCAGCATTTT. The full variable domain, in which reference TRBV18 and TRBJ1-5 provide the parts outside the CDR3, is NAGVMQNPRHLVRRRGQEARLRCSPMKGHSHVYWYRQLPEEGLKFMVYLQKENIIDESGMPKERFSAEFPKEGPSILRIQQVVRGDSAAYFCASSPLEGNQPQHFGDGTRLSIL.

The chain links TRBV27 to TRBJ1-3; possibly TRBD1 for D (6 bases). V lost 2 bases and J lost 0, with 14 bases in between. Germline loops: CDR1 MNHEY, CDR2 SMNVEV (reference sequence). CDR3 length: 17 amino acids. CDR3 sequence reads: CASSLGGPSFSGNTIYF. The CDR3 coding sequence is TGTGCCAGCAGTTTAGGGGGGCCTTCATTCTCTGGAAACACCATATATTTT.

CDR3 amino acids: CASSLGEHYGYTF. CDR3 DNA sequence: TGCGCCAGCAGCTTAGGGGAGCACTATGGCTACACCTTC. The chain employs TRBV5-1 and TRBJ1-2, with a tentative D call TRBD1 (5 bases). Germline V gives CDR1 SGHRS, CDR2 YFSETQ. CDR3 length equals 13 residues. Between the trimmed V and J ends, which lost 2 bases and 3 bases, there was a span of 8 bases.

The chain carries TRBV5-1 and TRBJ1-1; the D gene is possibly TRBD1 (5 bases). CDR3 length: 14 amino acids. Germline V lookup: CDR1 SGHRS, CDR2 YFSETQ. Trimming left V 4 bases short and J 6 bases short, with 16 bases between. CDR3 nucleotide sequence: TGCGCCAGCAGCACCGGGACCCGGGCCGCTGAAGCTTTCTTT. It yields the protein CASSTGTRAAEAFF.

As regards this clone: This same CDR3 is encoded by further DNA sequences in the sample. J is TRBJ2-3 and V is TRBV5-1, with unresolved D. The CDR3 totals 12 residues. With 4 bases removed from V and 2 bases from J, the gap between germline ends came to 5 bases. CDR1 and CDR2 from the germline V gene are SGHRS and YFSETQ. Here the CDR3 DNA reads TGCGCCAGCAGCGTCCACACAGATACGCAGTATTTT. This translates into CASSVHTDTQYF. Based on the CDR3 plus reference TRBV5-1 and TRBJ2-3, the full variable domain is KAGVTQTPRYLIKTRGQQVTLSCSPISGHRSVSWYQQTPGQGLQFLFEYFSETQRNKGNFPGRFSGRQFSNSRSEMNVSTLELGDSALYLCASSVHTDTQYFGPGTRLTVL.

This sequence joins TRBV28 and TRBJ1-1, with 8 bases that match TRBD1. This CDR3 has 15 residues. V shed 7 bases and J 2 bases; nucleotides not matched to a gene: 9. CDR1 MDHEN and CDR2 SYDVKM come from the germline V gene. The CDR3, as DNA: TGTGCCAGCACCCACCCGACAGGGGTAAACACTGAAGCTTTCTTT. The encoded protein is CASTHPTGVNTEAFF.

The V gene is TRBV10-3, the J gene TRBJ2-7; 11 bases align to TRBD2. CDR3 length equals 13 residues. CDR1 is ENHRY, CDR2 SYGVKD, per germline. V was clipped by 8 bases and J by 3 bases; unmatched bases: 3. CDR3 coding DNA: TGTGCCATCGGTGGGACTAGCGGCTACGAGCAGTACTTC. This translates into CAIGGTSGYEQYF.

V usage is TRBV23-1 and J usage is TRBJ1-5; D might be TRBD1 (5 bases). TRBV23-1 is sorted into the ORF group, with uncertain function. There are 19 residues in the CDR3. Trimming took off 2 bases at V and 1 base at J, with 21 bases between the two ends. The CDR3 loop is CASSQPQVRGKGSNQPQHF. CDR3 DNA: TGCGCCAGCAGTCAACCTCAGGTCCGGGGCAAGGGGAGCAATCAGCCCCAGCATTTT.

The CDR3 DNA is TGTGCCAGCACCATAAAGCTTTTAGTGGGACACACCGGGGAGCTGTTTTTT. Residues: CASTIKLLVGHTGELFF. The chain has TRBV7-9 and TRBJ2-2, with D perhaps being TRBD1 or TRBD2 (5 bases each). Germline CDR1 reads SEHNR; CDR2 reads FQNEAQ (reference sequence). CDR3 length: 17 residues. Trimming cost V 7 bases and J 3 bases, with 21 bases left between them.